The rows below give T cell receptor beta chains drawn from one sample of a study of shared clonotypes between healthy human individuals. The data were produced by immunoSEQ multiplex PCR, yet TCRdb's version contains in-frame clones alone and is incomplete. Of more than 2,000,000 clones listed, 85% to 95% were seen once; the top ten hold roughly 0.36%. The specimen sequenced was naive CD4+ T cells from PBMCs. All receptors come from a young man in good health. Some clones in this sample may be carry-over from other donors' samples. Each CDR3 is given with its conserved first and last residue. D genes are given only for firm matches. Not all rows give a size; the values are once, few, many and, for expanded clones, a class.

>TRBJ2-1|.|TRBV11-2|.
CASRSGLGSEDEQFF
TGTGCCAGCAGATCGGGCTTAGGGTCCGAAGATGAGCAGTTCTTC
>TRBJ1-2|.|TRBV18|.
CASSPPSKGNYGYTF
TGTGCCAGCTCACCACCCTCCAAAGGGAACTATGGCTACACCTTC
>TRBJ2-2|.|TRBV5-6|.
CASSLALRNTGELFF
TGTGCCAGCAGCTTGGCCCTACGGAACACCGGGGAGCTGTTTTTT
>TRBJ2-3|.|TRBV5-1|TRBD2
CASSLTSGRPDTQYF
TGCGCCAGCAGCTTGACTAGCGGGAGGCCGGATACGCAGTATTTT
>TRBJ2-1|.|TRBV11-2|.
CASSSSREAYNEQFF
TGTGCCAGCAGCTCATCCCGGGAAGCCTACAATGAGCAGTTCTTC
>TRBJ2-5|.|TRBV11-2|.
CASSLDPGRQETQYF
TGTGCCAGCAGCTTAGATCCCGGCAGGCAAGAGACCCAGTACTTC
>TRBJ2-7|.|TRBV18|TRBD2
CASSPLSGRAGEQYF
TGTGCCAGCTCACCACTGAGCGGGAGGGCCGGGGAGCAGTACTTC
>TRBJ1-1|few|TRBV28|TRBD1
CASSQDREREAFF
TGTGCCAGCAGCCAAGACAGGGAGAGAGAAGCTTTCTTT
>TRBJ1-3|.|TRBV7-2|TRBD1
CASSLRTGISGNTIYF
TGTGCCAGCAGCTTGAGGACAGGGATCTCTGGAAACACCATATATTTT
>TRBJ2-5|.|TRBV7-2|.
CASSLGGTAQETQYF
TGTGCCAGCAGCTTAGGCGGGACGGCGCAAGAGACCCAGTACTTC
>TRBJ1-1|.|TRBV6-4|.
CASSEGAGTEAFF
TGTGCCAGCAGTGAAGGCGCGGGAACTGAAGCTTTCTTT
>TRBJ2-7|.|TRBV30|TRBD2
CAWSEGLAIGYEQYF
TGTGCCTGGAGCGAGGGACTAGCGATAGGATACGAGCAGTACTTC
>TRBJ2-2|.|TRBV25-1|TRBD2
CASSLFAGAGELFF
TGTGCCAGCAGTCTTTTTGCGGGAGCCGGGGAGCTGTTTTTT
>TRBJ2-5|.|TRBV5-1|.
CASSRPQETQYF
TGCGCCAGCAGCCGCCCACAAGAGACCCAGTACTTC
>TRBJ2-7|.|TRBV2|TRBD1
CASTGTGREQYF
TGTGCCAGCACCGGGACAGGGCGCGAGCAGTACTTC
>TRBJ1-2|.|TRBV10-3|.
CATNPGDGYTF
TGTGCCACTAACCCCGGGGATGGCTACACCTTC
>TRBJ1-3|.|TRBV7-9|TRBD1
CASSNTRGQGPSSGNTIYF
TGTGCCAGCAGTAACACGCGGGGACAGGGGCCATCCTCTGGAAACACCATATATTTT
>TRBJ2-7|.|TRBV6-6|TRBD1
CASSYPGQSYEQYF
TGTGCCAGCAGTTATCCGGGACAGTCCTACGAGCAGTACTTC
>TRBJ2-3|.|TRBV7-3|TRBD2
CASSLRGSGSWGTDTQYF
TGTGCCAGCAGCCTTCGCGGTAGCGGGAGCTGGGGCACAGATACGCAGTATTTT
>TRBJ2-1|.|TRBV14|.
CASSQERLYNEQFF
TGTGCCAGCAGCCAAGAGAGACTCTACAATGAGCAGTTCTTC
>TRBJ2-3|.|TRBV7-8|TRBD1
CASSPRVQGAKDTQYF
TGTGCCAGCAGCCCCCGGGTTCAGGGGGCAAAGGATACGCAGTATTTT
>TRBJ2-3|.|TRBV5-1|.
CASSSTGSGTDTQYF
TGCGCCAGCAGCTCCACGGGGTCCGGCACAGATACGCAGTATTTT
>TRBJ2-3|.|TRBV2|.
CASSVFRVTDTQYF
TGTGCCAGCAGTGTCTTCCGTGTCACAGATACGCAGTATTTT
>TRBJ2-5|.|TRBV6-6|.
CASSYGRRGTQYF
TGTGCCAGCAGTTACGGGCGCAGGGGGACCCAGTACTTC
>TRBJ1-1|.|TRBV28|.
CAVLRGNTEAFF
TGTGCCGTCCTCCGAGGGAACACTGAAGCTTTCTTT
>TRBJ2-1|once|TRBV2|TRBD1
CASSSQGTENNEQFF
TGTGCCAGCAGTTCCCAAGGGACAGAAAACAATGAGCAGTTCTTC
>TRBJ2-7|.|TRBV18|.
CASSPVSGGAYEQYF
TGTGCCAGCTCACCGGTCTCCGGGGGAGCCTACGAGCAGTACTTC
>TRBJ1-2|.|TRBV28|.
CASSEPAGIEGYTF
TGTGCCAGCAGTGAGCCCGCGGGAATTGAGGGCTACACCTTC
>TRBJ2-3|.|TRBV30|.
CAWRTDSSTDTQYF
TGTGCCTGGAGAACAGATTCTAGCACAGATACGCAGTATTTT
>TRBJ2-2|.|TRBV5-6|.
CASSPSPRGRELFF
TGTGCCAGCAGCCCCTCCCCGAGGGGCCGGGAGCTGTTTTTT
>TRBJ1-2|.|TRBV28|.
CASSPRYYGYTF
TGTGCCAGCAGTCCCAGATACTATGGCTACACCTTC
>TRBJ1-5|.|TRBV5-5|.
CASSLEHDGQPQHF
TGTGCCAGCAGCTTGGAACACGACGGTCAGCCCCAGCATTTT
>TRBJ2-1|.|TRBV18|TRBD2
CASSRTSGRAGEQFF
TGTGCCAGCTCACGGACTAGCGGGAGGGCCGGCGAGCAGTTCTTC
>TRBJ1-4|.|TRBV6-5|TRBD1
CASSHSGTGNEKLFF
TGTGCCAGCAGCCATTCCGGGACAGGGAATGAAAAACTGTTTTTT
>TRBJ1-4|.|TRBV11-2|.
CASSALSGGPNEKLFF
TGTGCCAGCAGCGCACTTAGCGGGGGCCCTAATGAAAAACTGTTTTTT
>TRBJ2-7|.|TRBV11-2|TRBD2
CASSLVASGNAYEQYF
TGTGCCAGCAGCTTAGTGGCTAGCGGTAACGCCTACGAGCAGTACTTC